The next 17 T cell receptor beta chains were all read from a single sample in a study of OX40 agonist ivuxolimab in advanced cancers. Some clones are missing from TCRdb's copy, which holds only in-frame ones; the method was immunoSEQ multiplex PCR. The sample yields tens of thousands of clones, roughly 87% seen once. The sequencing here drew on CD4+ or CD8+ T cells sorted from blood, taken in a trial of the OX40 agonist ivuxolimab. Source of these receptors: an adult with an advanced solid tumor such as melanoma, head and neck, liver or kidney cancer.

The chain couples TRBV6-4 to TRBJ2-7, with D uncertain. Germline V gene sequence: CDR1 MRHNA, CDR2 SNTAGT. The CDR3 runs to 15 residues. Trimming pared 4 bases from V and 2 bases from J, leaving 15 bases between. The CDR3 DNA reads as TGTGCCAGCAGTGGGTTGGGGATCGAGACCTACGAGCAGTACTTC. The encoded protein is CASSGLGIETYEQYF.

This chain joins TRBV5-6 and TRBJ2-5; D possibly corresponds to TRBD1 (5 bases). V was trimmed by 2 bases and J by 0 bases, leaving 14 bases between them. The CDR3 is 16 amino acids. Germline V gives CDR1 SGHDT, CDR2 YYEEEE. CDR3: CASSFIPTEYQETQYF. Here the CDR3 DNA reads TGTGCCAGCAGCTTCATTCCGACAGAGTACCAAGAGACCCAGTACTTC. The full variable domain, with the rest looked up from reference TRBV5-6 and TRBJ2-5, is DAGVTQSPTHLIKTRGQQVTLRCSPKSGHDTVSWYQQALGQGPQFIFQYYEEEERQRGNFPDRFSGHQFPNYSSELNVNALLLGDSALYLCASSFIPTEYQETQYFGPGTRLLVL.

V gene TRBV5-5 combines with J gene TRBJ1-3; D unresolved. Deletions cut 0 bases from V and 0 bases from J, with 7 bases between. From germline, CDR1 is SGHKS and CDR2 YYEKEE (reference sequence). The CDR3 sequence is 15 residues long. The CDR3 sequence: CASSLAVRSGNTIYF. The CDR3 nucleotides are TGTGCCAGCAGCTTGGCGGTTCGCTCTGGAAACACCATATATTTT.

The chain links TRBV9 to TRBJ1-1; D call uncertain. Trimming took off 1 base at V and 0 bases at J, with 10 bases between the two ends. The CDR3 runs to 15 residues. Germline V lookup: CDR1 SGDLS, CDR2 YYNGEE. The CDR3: CASSVTDFMNTEAFF. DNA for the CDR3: TGTGCCAGCAGCGTAACAGATTTCATGAACACTGAAGCTTTCTTT.

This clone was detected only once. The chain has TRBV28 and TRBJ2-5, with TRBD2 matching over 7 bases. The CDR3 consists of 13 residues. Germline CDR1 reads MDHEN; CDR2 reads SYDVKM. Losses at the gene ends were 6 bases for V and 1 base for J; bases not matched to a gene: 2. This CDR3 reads CASRGGIQETQYF. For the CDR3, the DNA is TGTGCCAGCAGGGGGGGGATCCAAGAGACCCAGTACTTC.

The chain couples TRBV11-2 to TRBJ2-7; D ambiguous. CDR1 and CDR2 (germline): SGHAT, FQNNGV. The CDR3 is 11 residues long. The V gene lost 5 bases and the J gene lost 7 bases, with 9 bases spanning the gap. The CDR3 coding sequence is TGTGCCAGCAGCCCCCTCCGGGAGCAGTACTTC. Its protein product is CASSPLREQYF.

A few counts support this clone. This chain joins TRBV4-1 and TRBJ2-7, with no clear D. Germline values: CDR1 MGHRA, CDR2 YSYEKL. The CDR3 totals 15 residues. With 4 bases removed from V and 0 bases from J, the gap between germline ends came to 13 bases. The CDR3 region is CASSPTETTSYEQYF. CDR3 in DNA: TGCGCCAGCAGCCCTACAGAAACCACCTCCTACGAGCAGTACTTC.

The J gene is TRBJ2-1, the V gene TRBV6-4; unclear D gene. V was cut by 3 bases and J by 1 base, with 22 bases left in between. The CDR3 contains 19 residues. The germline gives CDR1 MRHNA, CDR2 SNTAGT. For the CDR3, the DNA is TGTGCCAGCAGTGAAGGGTGGAGCAGAAAGGGCGCTTCCTACAATGAGCAGTTCTTC. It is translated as CASSEGWSRKGASYNEQFF.

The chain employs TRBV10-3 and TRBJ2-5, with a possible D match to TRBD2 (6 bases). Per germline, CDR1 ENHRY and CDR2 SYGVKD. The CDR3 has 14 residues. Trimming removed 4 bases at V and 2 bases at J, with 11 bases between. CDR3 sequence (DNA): TGTGCCATCAGTGTCGGGGGAGTACAAGAGACCCAGTACTTC. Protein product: CAISVGGVQETQYF.

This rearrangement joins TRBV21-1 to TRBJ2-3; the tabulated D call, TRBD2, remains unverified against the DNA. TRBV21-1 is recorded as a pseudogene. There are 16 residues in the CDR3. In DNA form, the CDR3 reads TGTGCCAGCAGCCCTGGGGGGGGACAAAGCACAGATACGCAGTATTTT. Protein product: CASSPGGGQSTDTQYF.

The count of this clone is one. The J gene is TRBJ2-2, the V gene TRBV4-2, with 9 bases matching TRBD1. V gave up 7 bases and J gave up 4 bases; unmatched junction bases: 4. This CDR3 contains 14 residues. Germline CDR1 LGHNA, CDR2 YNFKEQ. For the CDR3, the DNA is TGTGCCAGCACGGGACAGGGTAGCACCGGGGAGCTGTTTTTT. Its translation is CASTGQGSTGELFF.

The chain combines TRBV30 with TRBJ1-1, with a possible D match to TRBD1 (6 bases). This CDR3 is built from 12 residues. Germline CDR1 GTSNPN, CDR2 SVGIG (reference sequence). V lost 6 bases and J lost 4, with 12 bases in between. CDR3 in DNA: TGTGCCTGTCAGGGGCCGAGCACTGAAGCTTTCTTT. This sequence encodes CACQGPSTEAFF.

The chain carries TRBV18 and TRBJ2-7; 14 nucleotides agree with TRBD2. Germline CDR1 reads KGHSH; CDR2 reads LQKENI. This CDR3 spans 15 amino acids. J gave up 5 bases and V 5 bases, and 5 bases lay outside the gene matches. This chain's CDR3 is CASSVGTSGSDEQYF. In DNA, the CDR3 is TGTGCCAGCTCAGTTGGGACTAGCGGGAGTGACGAGCAGTACTTC.

CDR3 sequence (DNA): TGTGCCAGCAGAAGCCAGGGGGGTCAGCCCCAGCATTTT. Translated: CASRSQGGQPQHF. This rearrangement joins TRBV6-5 to TRBJ1-5; TRBD1 aligns across 7 bases. The trim removed 6 bases at V and 6 bases at J, leaving 5 bases unmatched. The CDR3 extends over 13 amino acids. Germline V gene sequence: CDR1 MNHEY, CDR2 SVGAGI.

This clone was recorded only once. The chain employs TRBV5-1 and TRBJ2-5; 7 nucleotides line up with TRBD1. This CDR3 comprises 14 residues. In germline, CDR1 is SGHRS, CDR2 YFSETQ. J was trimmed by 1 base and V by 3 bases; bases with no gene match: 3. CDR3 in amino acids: CASSSRQGQETQYF. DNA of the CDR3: TGCGCCAGCAGCTCGCGACAGGGCCAAGAGACCCAGTACTTC.

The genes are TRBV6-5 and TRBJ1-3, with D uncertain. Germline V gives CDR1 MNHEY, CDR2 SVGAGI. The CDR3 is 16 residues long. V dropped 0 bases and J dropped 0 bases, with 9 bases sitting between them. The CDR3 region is CASSYSRRSSGNTIYF. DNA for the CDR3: TGTGCCAGCAGTTACTCTAGACGGAGCTCTGGAAACACCATATATTTT.

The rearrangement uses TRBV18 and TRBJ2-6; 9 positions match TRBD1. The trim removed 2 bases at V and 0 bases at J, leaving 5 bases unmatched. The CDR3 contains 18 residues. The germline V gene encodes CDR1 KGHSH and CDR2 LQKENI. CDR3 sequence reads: CASSPRTGALSGANVLTF. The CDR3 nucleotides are TGTGCCAGCTCACCAAGGACAGGGGCTCTCTCTGGGGCCAACGTCCTGACTTTC.